This T cell receptor (beta chain) was profiled in a study of cytomegalovirus exposure and HLA in healthy donors. CDR3 length equals 14 residues. CDR1 and CDR2 (germline): SNHLY, FYNNEI. The V end was cut by 5 bases, the J end by 1 base, with 11 bases between. Whole-study findings and limits: In the approximately 120 validation repertoires, a later analysis found that first-cohort TCR clusters tended to co-occur. Reports described diagnosis of cytomegalovirus status by the classifier as highly specific and sensitive. A few chains tied to CMV proved CMV antigen-specific in vitro.

In the case of this clone: What it binds is unknown.

Data came from immunoSEQ multiplex PCR; TCRdb stores just in-frame clones and leaves some out. The sample records 130,000 or so clones, roughly 89% being singletons. The validation cohort, a group of 120 or so subjects, included the donors and was separate from the roughly 700-subject first cohort. Input material: PBMCs. J is TRBJ1-1 and V is TRBV2; no firm D call. The sequence was collected from a young man in good health and CMV-seronegative. CDR3 in DNA: TGTGCCAGCAGTCCCCCCATGAGGAACACTGAAGCTTTCTTT. Protein product: CASSPPMRNTEAFF.